These 8 T cell receptor beta chains came from one sample sequenced in a study of identifying expanded T cells in peripheral blood. Generated by immunoSEQ multiplex PCR, the TCRdb table keeps only in-frame clones and is missing some. Of some 75,000 clones in the sample, roughly 90% were seen once. Sequences were obtained from blood. The receptors come from a person between 18 and 69 years old in good health.

The chain joins TRBV12-5 to TRBJ2-7, with TRBD2 matching 9 bases. The CDR3 runs 16 residues. V dropped 0 bases and J dropped 3; count of bases not matched to a gene: 6. The germline V gene encodes CDR1 LGHNT and CDR2 FRNRAP. CDR3 bases: TGTGCTAGTGGTTTGGTACTAATTAGCGGGGGCTACGAGCAGTACTTC. Amino acids: CASGLVLISGGYEQYF.

In the case of this clone: The junction and the germline gene differ at one end; a read error may be behind it. The chain links TRBV7-7 to TRBJ2-1; 11 bases match TRBD2. Looked up from germline, CDR1 is SSHAT and CDR2 is FNYEAQ (reference sequence). This CDR3 region has 15 residues. The CDR3 is CASSISSGGNNEQFF. In nucleotides, the CDR3 is TGTGCTAGCAGCATCTCTAGCGGGGGGAACAATGAGCAGTTCTTC.

The chain has TRBV29-1 and TRBJ2-5, with D hard to call. CDR1 and CDR2 (germline): SQVTM, ANQGSEA. V was cut by 3 bases and J by 4 bases, with 3 bases left in between. The CDR3 spans 10 residues. CDR3 nucleotide sequence: TGCAGCGTTGAGCGAGAGACCCAGTACTTC. Amino acids: CSVERETQYF.

In regard to this clone: Other nucleotide sequences from this sample produce the same CDR3. The rearrangement uses TRBV25-1 and TRBJ2-5; D not certain. V was shortened by 6 bases and J by 4 bases, with 9 bases between the two germline ends. Germline values: CDR1 MGHDK, CDR2 SYGVNS. This CDR3 has 12 amino acids. This CDR3 reads CASSAVRETQYF. The DNA for the CDR3 is TGTGCCAGCAGCGCTGTCCGAGAGACCCAGTACTTC.

As regards this clone: Other DNA sequences in this specimen translate into the identical CDR3. The V call is TRBV19, the J call TRBJ2-5; 8 bases align to TRBD1. Trimming at V came to 2 bases and at J to 5 bases, leaving 1 base not matched to a gene. The CDR3 totals 13 residues. Germline CDR1 is LNHDA and CDR2 is SQIVND (reference sequence). The CDR3 here is CASSINRGETQYF. The CDR3 nucleotides are TGTGCCAGTAGTATAAACAGGGGGGAGACCCAGTACTTC. Full variable domain (remainder filled in from reference TRBV19 and TRBJ2-5): DGGITQSPKYLFRKEGQNVTLSCEQNLNHDAMYWYRQDPGQGLRLIYYSQIVNDFQKGDIAEGYSVSREKKESFPLTVTSAQKNPTAFYLCASSINRGETQYFGPGTRLLVL.

This clone was observed once. The chain carries TRBV7-3 and TRBJ2-3; 7 bases match TRBD2. V lost 5 bases and J lost 1; bases outside the gene matches: 6. The germline V gene has CDR1 SGHTA and CDR2 FQGTGA. This CDR3 is built from 15 residues. The CDR3 sequence: CASSPIGGGTDTQYF. CDR3 nucleotides: TGTGCCAGCAGCCCTATTGGGGGGGGCACAGATACGCAGTATTTT.

This clone was found once. The chain recombines TRBV6-1 with TRBJ1-5; TRBD1 is a possible D gene (5 bases). Trimming pared 4 bases from V and 3 bases from J, leaving 10 bases between. This CDR3 is built from 14 residues. The V gene's germline CDR1 is MNHNS and CDR2 SASEGT. CDR3 residues: CASSAAGFNQPQHF. DNA of the CDR3: TGTGCCAGCAGTGCAGCAGGGTTCAATCAGCCCCAGCATTTT.

DNA for the CDR3: TGTGCCAGCAGCTTTCTCACAGGGAGCGGCTACACCTTC. Amino acid sequence: CASSFLTGSGYTF. V gene TRBV5-5 combines with J gene TRBJ1-2, with D maybe TRBD1 (6 bases). In germline, CDR1 is SGHKS, CDR2 YYEKEE (reference sequence). Trimming stripped 2 bases from V and 8 bases from J, with 13 bases between. This CDR3 has 13 amino acids.